The 2 T cell receptor beta chains given below trace back to one sample, sequenced in a study of cytomegalovirus exposure and HLA in healthy donors (dated by TCRdb to 2015 to 2018). The library was obtained by the immunoSEQ multiplex PCR assay. For the multiplex PCR, a mixture combining 60 forward primers for TCR Vbeta segments and 13 reverse primers for TCR Jbeta segments was used. The clones in this table, taken by TCRdb from immuneACCESS, are in-frame only. Not every clone is retained; where verified, under half of the shortfall comes from an unresolved V gene, and the cause of the rest is unknown. The sample table shows about 160,000 clones, and 80% are seen once. The biggest ten clones account for roughly 4.7% of the sample. The sample taken for sequencing was PBMCs. These receptors came from a man aged 25-45 years in good health and CMV-seronegative.

The V gene is TRBV5-4, the J gene TRBJ2-3; 10 nucleotides line up with TRBD2. Per germline, CDR1 SGHNT and CDR2 YYREEE (reference sequence). There are 16 residues in the CDR3. The junction had 8 bases not matched to a gene; V was cut back by 3 bases and J by 4 bases. For the CDR3, the DNA is TGTGCCAGCAGCTCGAGCGGGGGGGCCCCCCCAGATACGCAGTATTTT. Its protein is CASSSSGGAPPDTQYF.

This clone was counted only a few times. V is TRBV7-9 and J is TRBJ2-7; TRBD2 might be the D (5 bases). CDR1 SEHNR and CDR2 FQNEAQ come from the germline V gene (reference sequence). The V end was cut by 5 bases, the J end by 4 bases, with 12 bases between. This CDR3 contains 13 residues. The CDR3 sequence is CASSGAGGYEQYF. As DNA, the CDR3 is TGTGCCAGCAGCGGTGCGGGTGGGTACGAGCAGTACTTC.